Sequencing of this TCR beta chain was carried out in a study of monozygotic twins with cystic fibrosis. Study-level background: Around 3 micrograms of fragmented DNA underwent about 16 PCR cycles for library preparation. Study outcomes and limitations: Nucleotide-identical clonotype sharing was significantly higher within monozygotic CF twin pairs than between unrelated CF individuals. Shared CDR3 numbers were not associated with age, concordance or severity.

This clone was seen a single time. Its antigen remains unknown. The length of the CDR3 is 15 residues. The germline CDR1 and CDR2 sequences are KGHSH and LQKENI. The V and J ends lost 6 bases and 0 bases respectively, with 12 bases between them. Measured with immunoSEQ multiplex PCR; TCRdb has only the in-frame clones, and not every one. The table lists some 22,000 clones, over 95% of them singletons, with roughly 0.15% in the top ten. Sequenced input: blood. This chain links TRBV18 with TRBJ1-3, with D uncertain. The TCR sequence derives from a girl aged 10-17 years with cystic fibrosis. The CDR3 sequence: CASSQLENSGNTIYF. Written as DNA, the CDR3 is TGTGCCAGCTCCCAATTGGAAAACTCTGGAAACACCATATATTTT.